The 14 T cell receptor beta chains below were found in one sample sequenced in a study of cytomegalovirus exposure and HLA in healthy donors. PCR primers comprised 60 Vbeta and 13 Jbeta primers. Produced via immunoSEQ multiplex PCR; TCRdb's table is partial and in-frame only. Among around 210,000 clones listed, about 81% were seen once. Material for sequencing was PBMCs. These receptors came from a woman in her forties in good health and CMV-seronegative.

The chain uses TRBV7-2 and TRBJ2-1; no firm D call. The V and J ends lost 1 base and 4 bases respectively, with 14 bases between them. This CDR3 has 16 amino acids. Germline CDR1 SGHTA, CDR2 FQGNSA. The DNA for the CDR3 is TGTGCCAGCAGCTTAGGGGCCCGCGCATCATACAATGAGCAGTTCTTC. Its protein product is CASSLGARASYNEQFF.

The genes are TRBV29-1 and TRBJ2-1; 13 bases map to TRBD2. Germline values: CDR1 SQVTM, CDR2 ANQGSEA. The junction had 5 bases not matched to a gene; V was cut back by 0 bases and J by 9 bases. The CDR3 extends over 15 amino acids. CDR3 amino acids: CSVEDELAGGGEQFF. The CDR3 DNA sequence: TGCAGCGTTGAAGATGAACTAGCGGGGGGGGGTGAGCAGTTCTTC.

In the case of this clone: One junction end does not reproduce the germline sequence, and a read error may be involved. The chain carries TRBV5-6 and TRBJ2-7; 7 bases agree with TRBD1. This CDR3 has 14 amino acids. CDR1 SGHDT and CDR2 YYEEEE come from the germline V gene. The CDR3 here is CASSLGGTSYGQYF. CDR3 in DNA: TGTGCCAGCAGCTTAGGGGGCACCTCCTACGGGCAGTACTTC.

CDR3 nucleotide sequence: TGCGCCAGCAGACGTTCAGGGGGCGAAGAGACCCAGTACTTC. It translates to CASRRSGGEETQYF. The chain is built from TRBV5-1 and TRBJ2-5; 8 bases align to TRBD1. This CDR3 spans 14 amino acids. From germline, CDR1 is SGHRS and CDR2 YFSETQ. V shed 5 bases and J 3 bases; nucleotides not matched to a gene: 6.

The rearrangement links TRBV19 to TRBJ2-7; D may be TRBD2 (7 bases). Trimming left V 6 bases short and J 5 bases short, with 17 bases between. This CDR3 is 14 amino acids long. Looked up from germline, CDR1 is LNHDA and CDR2 is SQIVND (reference sequence). The chain's CDR3 is CASRYWGGHDEQYF. The CDR3 DNA sequence: TGTGCCAGTAGGTATTGGGGGGGGCACGACGAGCAGTACTTC.

This sequence joins TRBV28 and TRBJ1-5; tentative D call: TRBD1 (6 bases). This CDR3 has 16 residues. V lost 7 bases and J lost 6, with 22 bases in between. CDR1 is MDHEN, CDR2 SYDVKM, per germline. In DNA, the CDR3 is TGTGCCAGCACCCCGGTGCGGGGGGCGCGGCTTCAGCCCCAGCATTTT. As protein: CASTPVRGARLQPQHF. The variable domain in full, completed from reference TRBV28 and TRBJ1-5, reads DVKVTQSSRYLVKRTGEKVFLECVQDMDHENMFWYRQDPGLGLRLIYFSYDVKMKEKGDIPEGYSVSREKKERFSLILESASTNQTSMYLCASTPVRGARLQPQHFGDGTRLSIL.

This clone was seen a single time. Sequence at one end of the junction differs from germline and may be a read error. The V gene is TRBV27, the J gene TRBJ1-2, with 8 bases that match TRBD1. Looked up from germline, CDR1 is MNHEY and CDR2 is SMNVEV (reference sequence). CDR3 length: 13 residues. As DNA, the CDR3 is TGTGCCAGCAGTTTATCCCAAATGACAGGGGAATCCTTC. Protein: CASSLSQMTGESF.

The CDR3 sequence: CASSTPSPGRNEQFF. The CDR3 DNA reads as TGTGCCAGCAGCACGCCTTCGCCCGGGAGAAATGAGCAGTTCTTC. This chain connects TRBV7-3 to TRBJ2-1, with a tentative D call TRBD2 (6 bases). This CDR3 spans 15 amino acids. Per the germline V gene, CDR1 is SGHTA and CDR2 is FQGTGA. V was pared by 5 bases and J by 7 bases, with 18 bases between. The whole variable domain, remainder taken from reference TRBV7-3 and TRBJ2-1, is GAGVSQTPSNKVTEKGKYVELRCDPISGHTALYWYRQSLGQGPEFLIYFQGTGAADDSGLPNDRFFAVRPEGSVSTLKIQRTERGDSAVYLCASSTPSPGRNEQFFGPGTRLTVL.

This chain uses TRBV5-4 with TRBJ2-7, with 7 bases identical to TRBD1. Looked up from germline, CDR1 is SGHNT and CDR2 is YYREEE (reference sequence). There are 13 residues in the CDR3. The V segment lost 5 bases and the J segment 2 bases; nucleotides outside the gene matches: 4. The CDR3 region has the DNA TGTGCCAGCAGTTGGACAGGAACCTACGAGCAGTACTTC. Translating gives CASSWTGTYEQYF.

The V and J genes are TRBV2 and TRBJ1-5; D not resolved. CDR3 length: 14 residues. Germline assignment: CDR1 SNHLY and CDR2 FYNNEI. V was clipped by 4 bases and J by 7 bases, with 14 bases between them. This CDR3 is CASSGLWESQPQHF. DNA of the CDR3: TGTGCCAGCAGTGGTTTGTGGGAGAGCCAGCCCCAGCATTTT.

The rearrangement uses TRBV5-1 and TRBJ2-1, with a possible D match to TRBD2 (6 bases). The CDR3 spans 12 residues. In germline, CDR1 is SGHRS, CDR2 YFSETQ. Trimming cost V 2 bases and J 10 bases, with 10 bases left between them. CDR3 sequence: CASSLPSDEQFF. The CDR3 DNA is TGCGCCAGCAGCTTACCTAGCGACGAGCAGTTCTTC.

This clone turned up a few times. The chain recombines TRBV7-2 with TRBJ1-2; TRBD1 is a possible D gene (5 bases). Germline CDR1 and CDR2: SGHTA and FQGNSA. V lost 6 bases and J 6 bases, leaving 23 bases between the germline ends. The CDR3 contains 16 residues. This CDR3 is CASRIRGGTGRNGYTF. CDR3 bases: TGTGCCAGCAGAATTAGGGGTGGCACGGGCCGAAATGGCTACACCTTC.

V gene TRBV11-2 combines with J gene TRBJ2-1; a weak D match, TRBD2 (6 bases). V shed 4 bases and J shed 6 bases, with 16 bases lying between them. This CDR3 is built from 15 residues. The germline V gene encodes CDR1 SGHAT and CDR2 FQNNGV. The CDR3 reads CASSSQSGTFNEQFF. In DNA, the CDR3 is TGTGCCAGCAGCTCCCAATCGGGGACTTTCAATGAGCAGTTCTTC.

The chain uses TRBV15 and TRBJ2-4; no clear D gene. Per germline, CDR1 LNHNV and CDR2 YYDKDF (reference sequence). V lost 1 base and J lost 0, with 7 bases in between. The CDR3 sequence is 15 residues long. The chain's CDR3 is CATSRGTRAKNIQYF. CDR3 DNA: TGTGCCACCAGCAGAGGCACAAGAGCCAAAAACATTCAGTACTTC.